Below are 10 T cell receptor beta chains sequenced from a single sample in a study of blood T cell repertoires in COVID-19. TCRdb's table, derived via immunoSEQ multiplex PCR, lists solely in-frame clones and lacks some. The data show about 480,000 clones, more than 75% seen once. The sample taken for sequencing was PBMCs or T cells enriched from blood (not recorded which). These receptors were taken from a middle-aged woman who had recovered from COVID-19.

This clone was found once. This chain connects TRBV9 to TRBJ2-1; 12 nucleotides line up with TRBD2. The CDR3 sequence is 16 residues long. V lost 3 bases and J lost 5; bases outside the gene matches: 6. Germline V gene data show CDR1 as SGDLS and CDR2 as YYNGEE. The CDR3 nucleotides read TGTGCCAGCAGCGCCTTGACTAGCGGGAGCCACAATGAGCAGTTCTTC. This encodes CASSALTSGSHNEQFF. The whole variable domain, remainder taken from reference TRBV9 and TRBJ2-1, is DSGVTQTPKHLITATGQRVTLRCSPRSGDLSVYWYQQSLDQGLQFLIQYYNGEERAKGNILERFSAQQFPDLHSELNLSSLELGDSALYFCASSALTSGSHNEQFFGPGTRLTVL.

V usage is TRBV30 and J usage is TRBJ2-7; weak D call: TRBD2 (6 bases). The CDR3 covers 14 residues. Trimming removed 1 base at V and 6 bases at J, with 16 bases between. From germline, CDR1 is GTSNPN and CDR2 SVGIG (reference sequence). The chain's CDR3 is CAWSGASAIFEQYF. The CDR3 DNA reads as TGTGCCTGGAGTGGGGCTAGCGCGATTTTCGAGCAGTACTTC.

The CDR3 reads CASSLGETQYF. CDR3 in DNA: TGTGCCAGCAGCCTCGGGGAGACCCAGTACTTC. The chain is built from TRBV11-2 and TRBJ2-5; D gene unclear. CDR1 is SGHAT, CDR2 FQNNGV, per germline. V gave up 5 bases and J gave up 5 bases, with 6 bases separating them. The CDR3 spans 11 residues.

The chain uses TRBV14 and TRBJ2-7; the D is unclear. The germline gives CDR1 SGHDN, CDR2 FVKESK. The CDR3 has 14 amino acids. V dropped 9 bases and J dropped 3 bases, with 18 bases sitting between them. The DNA of the CDR3 is TGTGCCAGTATGAAGACTGGGTTGGGCTACGAGCAGTACTTC. It is translated as CASMKTGLGYEQYF.

This sequence joins TRBV4-3 and TRBJ2-5; 7 bases are a match to TRBD1. Germline CDR1 reads LGHNA; CDR2 reads YSLEER. The length of the CDR3 is 17 residues. Trimming took 0 bases from V and 1 from J; bases not matched to a gene: 8. The chain's CDR3 is CASSQDTGEGAQETQYF. In DNA, the CDR3 is TGCGCCAGCAGCCAAGATACAGGGGAAGGGGCCCAAGAGACCCAGTACTTC.

The chain couples TRBV2 to TRBJ1-2; TRBD1 might be the D (6 bases). Germline lookup yields CDR1 SNHLY and CDR2 FYNNEI. This CDR3 has 15 amino acids. V was clipped by 1 base and J by 8 bases, with 17 bases between them. CDR3 in amino acids: CASSEDPRGGYGYTF. The CDR3 DNA reads TGTGCCAGCAGTGAAGACCCTCGGGGGGGCTACGGCTACACCTTC. The full variable domain, rest sourced from reference TRBV2 and TRBJ1-2, is EPEVTQTPSHQVTQMGQEVILRCVPISNHLYFYWYRQILGQKVEFLVSFYNNEISEKSEIFDDQFSVERPDGSNFTLKIRSTKLEDSAMYFCASSEDPRGGYGYTFGSGTRLTVV.

This rearrangement joins TRBV6-6 to TRBJ2-5; 9 nucleotides line up with TRBD2. This CDR3 is built from 16 residues. V was pared by 5 bases and J by 5 bases, with 12 bases of the junction left unmatched. Germline lookup yields CDR1 MNHNY and CDR2 SVGAGI (reference sequence). The CDR3 DNA reads as TGTGCCAGCAGTCCCGCCCGCGGGAGGGGGTGGGAGACCCAGTACTTC. Residues: CASSPARGRGWETQYF.

The rearrangement links TRBV7-6 to TRBJ2-2; D gene unclear. The V end was cut by 2 bases, the J end by 6 bases, with 10 bases between. Germline V gene data show CDR1 as SGHVS and CDR2 as FNYEAQ. CDR3 length: 14 amino acids. This chain's CDR3 is CASSLNIFAGELFF. CDR3 coding DNA: TGTGCCAGCAGCTTAAACATTTTCGCCGGGGAGCTGTTTTTT.

The chain joins TRBV5-1 to TRBJ2-1; 11 positions agree with TRBD1. Germline CDR1 reads SGHRS; CDR2 reads YFSETQ. The CDR3 consists of 15 residues. V dropped 3 bases and J dropped 7; count of bases not matched to a gene: 6. The CDR3 DNA follows: TGCGCCAGCAGCTCAAGAGGACAGGGGGCGAATGAGCAGTTCTTC. Translated, it gives CASSSRGQGANEQFF.

The V gene is TRBV5-6, the J gene TRBJ2-2; a weak D match, TRBD2 (6 bases). The CDR3 length is 15 residues. Trimming pared 5 bases from V and 1 base from J, leaving 12 bases between. The germline V gene has CDR1 SGHDT and CDR2 YYEEEE. The CDR3 protein is CASRGLGGNTGELFF. CDR3 bases: TGTGCCAGCAGGGGACTCGGTGGGAACACCGGGGAGCTGTTTTTT.